The entry below describes one TCR beta chain. V gave up 3 bases and J gave up 0 bases; unmatched junction bases: 5. There are 15 residues in the CDR3. In germline, CDR1 is SGHNT, CDR2 YYREEE (reference sequence). These data belong to a study of blood T cell repertoires in COVID-19. The table came from immunoSEQ multiplex PCR; TCRdb's copy has only in-frame clones and leaves some out. The table shows roughly 280,000 clones, with approximately 85% occurring only once. The chain couples TRBV5-4 to TRBJ1-1, with 7 bases matching TRBD1. The sequencing input was peripheral blood. The sequence was collected from a woman in her 70s with acute or convalescent COVID-19. CDR3 DNA sequence: TGTGCCAGCAGCTACCCCAGGGGGTTGAACACTGAAGCTTTCTTT. Translated: CASSYPRGLNTEAFF.